The present entry profiles one T cell receptor beta chain with its context. Germline-derived CDR1 and CDR2 are MDHEN and SYDVKM. V lost 5 bases, J lost 1 base, and 9 bases lay in between. The CDR3 is made up of 13 amino acids. A unique molecular identifier was attached to every TCR cDNA molecule. One entry per CDR3 protein results from TCRdb running MiXCR on the 5' RACE reads. The sample includes 85,000 to 100,000 distinct CDR3 sequences, approximately 12% of them seen just once. The source of the sample is a study of spatial heterogeneity in lung cancer. Documented time point: sample taken at primary tumor resection. The 55 to 90 donors had untreated early-stage non-small cell lung cancer.

The receptor was isolated from a male donor with early-stage non-small cell lung cancer. The rearrangement links TRBV28 to TRBJ2-7; no clear D. The sample consisted of PBMCs, taken at surgery. The CDR3 is CASSGRISYEQYF. CDR3 DNA: TGTGCCAGCAGTGGCCGGATTTCCTACGAGCAGTACTTC.